Each of the 19 T cell receptor beta chains below was sequenced from the same sample in a study of OX40 agonist ivuxolimab in advanced cancers. The data were produced by immunoSEQ multiplex PCR, yet TCRdb's version contains in-frame clones alone and is incomplete. The sample has almost 70,000 clones; almost 90% are singletons. This sample comprised CD4+ or CD8+ T cells sorted from blood, obtained in a trial of the OX40 agonist ivuxolimab. Receptors originate from an adult with an advanced solid tumor such as melanoma, head and neck, liver or kidney cancer.

This clone came up a few times. This rearrangement joins TRBV18 to TRBJ2-2, with 8 bases aligning to TRBD2. This CDR3 contains 14 residues. J was trimmed by 6 bases and V by 3 bases; bases with no gene match: 3. Germline V gene data show CDR1 as KGHSH and CDR2 as LQKENI. Here the CDR3 reads CASSPLAGPGELFF. Written as DNA, the CDR3 is TGTGCCAGCTCACCCTTAGCGGGACCCGGGGAGCTGTTTTTT.

V gene TRBV21-1 combines with J gene TRBJ2-4. TRBV21-1 counts as a pseudogene. The CDR3 loop spans 16 amino acids. The CDR3 region is CASSSVDGGSVHIQYF. For the CDR3, the DNA is TGTGCCAGCAGTTCGGTAGACGGTGGGTCCGTGCACATTCAGTACTTC.

The chain recombines TRBV20-1 with TRBJ1-2; D is uncertain. There are 11 residues in the CDR3. The V end was cut by 7 bases, the J end by 2 bases, with 8 bases between. Looked up from germline, CDR1 is DFQATT and CDR2 is SNEGSKA (reference sequence). The CDR3 is CSVPRNYGYTF. The DNA of the CDR3 is TGCAGTGTACCAAGAAACTATGGCTACACCTTC.

This rearrangement joins TRBV7-3 to TRBJ2-1; 9 nucleotides agree with TRBD2. V gave up 2 bases and J gave up 8 bases; unmatched junction bases: 4. This CDR3 spans 14 amino acids. Germline V CDR1 and CDR2: SGHTA, FQGTGA. In nucleotides, the CDR3 is TGTGCCAGCAGCTTATTAGCGGGAGTCGATGAGCAGTTCTTC. It specifies CASSLLAGVDEQFF.

The V gene is TRBV11-3, the J gene TRBJ2-7, with D hard to call. In germline, CDR1 is SGHNT, CDR2 YENEEA. The CDR3 is 13 residues long. The germline V and J ends were trimmed by 0 bases and 6 bases, with 9 bases remaining between them. The CDR3 here is CASSLDQSREQYF. CDR3 nucleotides: TGTGCCAGCAGCTTAGATCAATCCCGCGAGCAGTACTTC.

The V gene is TRBV7-2, the J gene TRBJ2-1, with D hard to call. The CDR3 loop spans 12 amino acids. Germline CDR1 reads SGHTA; CDR2 reads FQGNSA. Trimming cost V 2 bases and J 9 bases, with 8 bases left between them. The CDR3 here is CASSLTSIEQFF. For the CDR3, the DNA is TGTGCCAGCAGCTTAACAAGCATTGAGCAGTTCTTC.

The V gene is TRBV4-1, the J gene TRBJ2-3, with D possibly being TRBD1 (5 bases). The CDR3 is made up of 16 amino acids. Per the germline V gene, CDR1 is MGHRA and CDR2 is YSYEKL. The V gene lost 1 base and the J gene lost 8 bases, with 19 bases spanning the gap. The CDR3 region is CASSQVTSTFRGTQYF. CDR3 bases: TGCGCCAGCAGCCAAGTTACGTCTACATTTAGGGGTACGCAGTATTTT.

The count of this clone is one. The chain has TRBV29-1 and TRBJ2-5, with 11 bases aligning to TRBD1. The CDR3 sequence is 15 residues long. V dropped 6 bases and J dropped 5; count of bases not matched to a gene: 11. CDR1 is SQVTM and CDR2 is ANQGSEA in the germline V gene. Written as DNA, the CDR3 is TGCAGCGTCCGGTCTCCTGGGACAGGGGGGGAGACCCAGTACTTC. Its protein is CSVRSPGTGGETQYF.

The V gene is TRBV5-6, the J gene TRBJ2-7; TRBD2 agrees at 11 bases. CDR1 is SGHDT, CDR2 YYEEEE, per germline. V lost 0 bases and J lost 9; bases outside the gene matches: 11. The CDR3 has 16 amino acids. This CDR3 is CASSLALAGGPRGQYF. CDR3 sequence (DNA): TGTGCCAGCAGCTTGGCCCTAGCGGGAGGACCGCGCGGGCAGTACTTC.

The chain uses TRBV10-2 and TRBJ1-5; TRBD1 is a possible D gene (5 bases). This CDR3 comprises 13 residues. V lost 6 bases to trimming and J lost 6 bases, with 12 bases between them. Germline CDR1 and CDR2: WSHSY and SAAADI. The CDR3 region is CASRDSAGQPQHF. The CDR3 DNA follows: TGCGCCAGCAGAGACAGTGCTGGTCAGCCCCAGCATTTT.

The V and J genes are TRBV13 and TRBJ1-5; no clear D gene. The CDR3 covers 15 residues. The ends were cut back, 0 bases at V and 1 base at J, with 7 bases in the middle. Germline values: CDR1 PRHDT, CDR2 FYEKMQ (reference sequence). CDR3 protein: CASSLGRPSNQPQHF. Here the CDR3 DNA reads TGTGCCAGCAGCTTAGGAAGACCGAGCAATCAGCCCCAGCATTTT. Full variable domain (outside the CDR3, taken from reference TRBV13 and TRBJ1-5): AAGVIQSPRHLIKEKRETATLKCYPIPRHDTVYWYQQGPGQDPQFLISFYEKMQSDKGSIPDRFSAQQFSDYHSELNMSSLELGDSALYFCASSLGRPSNQPQHFGDGTRLSIL.

This clone was detected once. The J gene is TRBJ2-5, the V gene TRBV5-4; D remains unclear. This CDR3 has 13 residues. From germline, CDR1 is SGHNT and CDR2 YYREEE (reference sequence). The ends were cut back, 0 bases at V and 5 bases at J, with 8 bases in the middle. CDR3 nucleotides: TGTGCCAGCAGCTTGGTAGTTTCGGAGACCCAGTACTTC. This encodes CASSLVVSETQYF.

The chain combines TRBV27 with TRBJ2-6, with D hard to call. The germline V gene has CDR1 MNHEY and CDR2 SMNVEV (reference sequence). The CDR3 runs 17 residues. Trimming took off 3 bases at V and 0 bases at J, with 12 bases between the two ends. Here the CDR3 reads CASSLAGSISGANVLTF. CDR3 sequence (DNA): TGTGCCAGCAGTTTGGCAGGTAGTATCTCTGGGGCCAACGTCCTGACTTTC.

The V gene is TRBV19, the J gene TRBJ2-1; D perhaps matches TRBD2 (6 bases). V was cut by 0 bases and J by 0 bases, with 12 bases left in between. The CDR3 extends over 17 amino acids. Germline V gene lookup returns CDR1 LNHDA and CDR2 SQIVND (reference sequence). CDR3 residues: CASSIEGLAISYNEQFF. The CDR3, as DNA: TGTGCCAGTAGTATAGAGGGTCTAGCGATCTCCTACAATGAGCAGTTCTTC.

V is TRBV5-1 and J is TRBJ2-7; TRBD2 agrees at 12 bases. Germline V lookup: CDR1 SGHRS, CDR2 YFSETQ. This CDR3 is built from 14 residues. J lost 2 bases, V lost 4 bases, and 1 base had no gene match. CDR3 sequence (DNA): TGCGCCAGCAGCCGGACTAGCGGGACCTACGAGCAGTACTTC. Its translation: CASSRTSGTYEQYF.

The V and J genes are TRBV21-1 and TRBJ1-2. TRBV21-1 counts as a pseudogene. The CDR3 contains 14 residues. As DNA, the CDR3 is TGTGCCAGCAGGTGGGGAGACGCTAACTATGGCTACACCTTC. Translating gives CASRWGDANYGYTF.

The CDR3 region has the DNA TGTGCCAGCATGAAGGGCGGGGGCTCCTACAATGAGCAGTTCTTC. This encodes CASMKGGGSYNEQFF. The rearrangement uses TRBV7-3 and TRBJ2-1, with 7 bases aligning to TRBD2. There are 15 residues in the CDR3. Germline-derived CDR1 and CDR2 are SGHTA and FQGTGA. J gave up 0 bases and V 7 bases, and 6 bases lay outside the gene matches. Supplemented by reference TRBV7-3 and TRBJ2-1, the full variable domain reads GAGVSQTPSNKVTEKGKYVELRCDPISGHTALYWYRQSLGQGPEFLIYFQGTGAADDSGLPNDRFFAVRPEGSVSTLKIQRTERGDSAVYLCASMKGGGSYNEQFFGPGTRLTVL.

This chain uses TRBV7-3 with TRBJ2-1; TRBD1 might be the D (5 bases). The CDR3 totals 16 residues. V dropped 2 bases and J dropped 2 bases, with 13 bases sitting between them. Germline V gene sequence: CDR1 SGHTA, CDR2 FQGTGA. In DNA, the CDR3 is TGTGCCAGCAGCTTAGAAGCAAGGGGCCCCTACAATGAGCAGTTCTTC. Amino acid sequence: CASSLEARGPYNEQFF.

This clone was detected once. The gene calls are TRBV2 and TRBJ2-3; TRBD2 aligns across 10 bases. CDR3 size: 15 residues. The germline V gene encodes CDR1 SNHLY and CDR2 FYNNEI. The V gene end was trimmed by 3 bases and the J gene end by 3 bases; junction bases not matched to a gene: 3. CDR3 sequence reads: CASSEELAGTDTQYF. The CDR3 DNA is TGTGCCAGCAGTGAGGAACTAGCGGGGACAGATACGCAGTATTTT.